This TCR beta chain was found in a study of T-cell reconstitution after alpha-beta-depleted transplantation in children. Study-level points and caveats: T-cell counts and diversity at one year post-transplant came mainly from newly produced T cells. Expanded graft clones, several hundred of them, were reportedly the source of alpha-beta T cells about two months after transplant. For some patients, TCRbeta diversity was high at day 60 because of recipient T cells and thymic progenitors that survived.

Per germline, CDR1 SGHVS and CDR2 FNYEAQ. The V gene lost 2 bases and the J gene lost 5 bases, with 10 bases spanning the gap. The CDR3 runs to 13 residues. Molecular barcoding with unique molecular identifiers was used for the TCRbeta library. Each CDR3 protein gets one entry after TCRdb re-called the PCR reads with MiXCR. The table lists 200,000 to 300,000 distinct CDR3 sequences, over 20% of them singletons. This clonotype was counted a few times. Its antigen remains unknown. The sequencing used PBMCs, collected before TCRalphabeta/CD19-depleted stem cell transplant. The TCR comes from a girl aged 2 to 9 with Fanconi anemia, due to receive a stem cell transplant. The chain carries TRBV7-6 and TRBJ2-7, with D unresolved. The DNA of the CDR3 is TGTGCCAGCAGCTTATATGAGCTCGACGAGCAGTACTTC. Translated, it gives CASSLYELDEQYF. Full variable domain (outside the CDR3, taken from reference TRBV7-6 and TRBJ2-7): GAGVSQSPRYKVTKRGQDVALRCDPISGHVSLYWYRQALGQGPEFLTYFNYEAQQDKSGLPNDRFSAERPEGSISTLTIQRTEQRDSAMYRCASSLYELDEQYFGPGTRLTVT.